Below, one T cell receptor beta chain is given with its context. A multiplex PCR was run with 60 Vbeta primers and 13 Jbeta primers. Clones were sequenced by immunoSEQ multiplex PCR, and TCRdb holds only the in-frame ones, with some missing. The data show about 130,000 clones, about 8.5% seen once. V trimming: 5 bases; J trimming: 6 bases; junction bases outside the gene matches: 15. Germline lookup yields CDR1 MDHEN and CDR2 SYDVKM. CDR3 length equals 16 residues. This record comes from a study of cytomegalovirus exposure and HLA in healthy donors. Material for sequencing was PBMCs. This chain links TRBV28 with TRBJ1-2; 7 bases align to TRBD1. This clonotype was obtained from a middle-aged man in good health and CMV-seronegative. CDR3 residues: CASSPPDRARLDGYTF. Here the CDR3 DNA reads TGTGCCAGCAGTCCGCCTGACAGGGCTAGGTTGGATGGCTACACCTTC.